The next 16 T cell receptor beta chains were all read from a single sample in a study of shared clonotypes between healthy human individuals. TCRdb's copy holds only in-frame clones and misses some; the assay was immunoSEQ multiplex PCR. In the table there are millions of clones, 90% to 95% of which are singletons. The sequenced material came from naive CD4+ T cells sorted from blood. As for subset: CD45RA+ positively selected. Receptors were obtained from a man aged 18 to 35 in good health.

The chain employs TRBV21-1 and TRBJ2-3; the tabulated D call, TRBD2, remains unverified against the DNA. TRBV21-1 is classified as a pseudogene. This CDR3 spans 20 amino acids. In nucleotides, the CDR3 is TGTGCCAGCAGCAAAGCTGTAGGGTGCCTAGCCGGATCTAGCACAGATACGCAGTATTTT. Its translation is CASSKAVGCLAGSSTDTQYF.

The gene calls are TRBV19 and TRBJ2-1; no reliable D call. V lost 2 bases, J lost 8 bases, and 19 bases lay in between. The CDR3 loop spans 16 amino acids. The V gene's germline CDR1 is LNHDA and CDR2 SQIVND (reference sequence). CDR3 nucleotides: TGTGCCAGTAGTATACCCGGGTCTAACGGGCGTCATGAGCAGTTCTTC. Translating it yields CASSIPGSNGRHEQFF.

V gene TRBV5-8 combines with J gene TRBJ2-7, with D possibly TRBD1 on 6 matching bases. CDR1 and CDR2 (germline): SGHTS, YDEGEE. With 4 bases removed from V and 1 base from J, the gap between germline ends came to 15 bases. The CDR3 length is 15 residues. The CDR3 nucleotides read TGTGCCAGCAGCCTGGACAGACTAATATCCTACGAGCAGTACTTC. Translating it yields CASSLDRLISYEQYF.

This chain links TRBV5-1 with TRBJ2-1; 12 bases map to TRBD2. The CDR3 extends over 15 amino acids. V lost 4 bases and J lost 6; bases outside the gene matches: 5. CDR1 and CDR2 from the germline V gene are SGHRS and YFSETQ. This CDR3 reads CASSVTSGGSNEQFF. The CDR3, as DNA: TGCGCCAGCAGCGTGACTAGCGGGGGCTCCAATGAGCAGTTCTTC.

The chain employs TRBV5-1 and TRBJ2-3, with TRBD2 matching 8 bases. Looked up from germline, CDR1 is SGHRS and CDR2 is YFSETQ. Trimming removed 3 bases from V and 5 bases from J; junction bases left unmatched: 2. The CDR3 is made up of 13 amino acids. The CDR3 spells CASSSGLGDTQYF. The CDR3 region has the DNA TGCGCCAGCAGCTCGGGACTAGGAGATACGCAGTATTTT.

In the case of this clone: The same CDR3 also results from other DNA sequences found in this sample. The chain uses TRBV5-4 and TRBJ2-1; D gene ambiguous. Trimming pared 0 bases from V and 4 bases from J, leaving 11 bases between. The CDR3 is 15 residues long. Per germline, CDR1 SGHNT and CDR2 YYREEE (reference sequence). CDR3 region: CASSLADRDYNEQFF. In nucleotides, the CDR3 is TGTGCCAGCAGCTTGGCAGATCGAGATTACAATGAGCAGTTCTTC.

The chain has TRBV7-2 and TRBJ1-4; D call uncertain. The germline V gene has CDR1 SGHTA and CDR2 FQGNSA. Trimming removed 3 bases at V and 1 base at J, with 12 bases between. The length of the CDR3 is 16 residues. For the CDR3, the DNA is TGTGCCAGCAGCTTGCGGGAGGCGGGAACTAATGAAAAACTGTTTTTT. Translating gives CASSLREAGTNEKLFF.

For this clone: Different DNA sequences within this sample yield the same CDR3. V and J are TRBV7-2 and TRBJ2-7; D is possibly TRBD1 or TRBD2 (5 bases each). The V gene's germline CDR1 is SGHTA and CDR2 FQGNSA. V lost 1 base to trimming and J lost 4 bases, with 11 bases between them. The CDR3 spans 14 residues. The DNA of the CDR3 is TGTGCCAGCAGCTTAGGAGGGGCCTCATACGAGCAGTACTTC. Translated, it gives CASSLGGASYEQYF.

This clone occurred once. The rearrangement uses TRBV28 and TRBJ2-3; 14 bases align to TRBD2. Germline CDR1 MDHEN, CDR2 SYDVKM. The CDR3 sequence is 15 residues long. V was pared by 6 bases and J by 5 bases, with 4 bases of the junction left unmatched. CDR3 loop: CASSRTSGGRDTQYF. The CDR3 DNA reads TGTGCCAGCAGCCGGACTAGCGGGGGGCGAGATACGCAGTATTTT.

The chain links TRBV18 to TRBJ1-5; perhaps TRBD1 as D (5 bases). Per the germline V gene, CDR1 is KGHSH and CDR2 is LQKENI. The CDR3 consists of 15 residues. V gave up 2 bases and J gave up 9 bases, with 17 bases separating them. The CDR3 sequence is CASSPGAPGIRPQHF. The DNA for the CDR3 is TGTGCCAGCTCACCAGGGGCGCCGGGGATTCGGCCCCAGCATTTT. Drawing the rest from reference TRBV18 and TRBJ1-5, the complete variable domain is NAGVMQNPRHLVRRRGQEARLRCSPMKGHSHVYWYRQLPEEGLKFMVYLQKENIIDESGMPKERFSAEFPKEGPSILRIQQVVRGDSAAYFCASSPGAPGIRPQHFGDGTRLSIL.

This clone was counted once. The chain recombines TRBV10-3 with TRBJ1-4; no reliable D call. The V and J ends lost 3 bases and 7 bases respectively, with 12 bases between them. This CDR3 is 14 amino acids long. Germline CDR1 reads ENHRY; CDR2 reads SYGVKD. The CDR3 DNA is TGTGCCATCAGTGATCAGGTGCTGGGTGAAAAACTGTTTTTT. This gives the protein CAISDQVLGEKLFF.

V usage is TRBV9 and J usage is TRBJ1-4, with 8 nucleotides matching TRBD1. This CDR3 is 16 amino acids long. Unmatched junction bases numbered 6, after V lost 0 bases and J lost 5 bases. From germline, CDR1 is SGDLS and CDR2 YYNGEE. The CDR3 DNA reads as TGTGCCAGCAGCGTAGATATGCGACAGGGGAATGAAAAACTGTTTTTT. Encoded protein: CASSVDMRQGNEKLFF. The full variable domain, in which reference TRBV9 and TRBJ1-4 provide the parts outside the CDR3, is DSGVTQTPKHLITATGQRVTLRCSPRSGDLSVYWYQQSLDQGLQFLIQYYNGEERAKGNILERFSAQQFPDLHSELNLSSLELGDSALYFCASSVDMRQGNEKLFFGSGTQLSVL.

On this clone itself: A much larger clone lies one base from this, so it may be a read error. The identical CDR3 is also encoded by other nucleotide sequences in the sample. V gene TRBV5-8 combines with J gene TRBJ2-5; D remains unclear. With 2 bases removed from V and 4 bases from J, the gap between germline ends came to 3 bases. The CDR3 sequence is 11 residues long. Germline assignment: CDR1 SGHTS and CDR2 YDEGEE. CDR3 residues: CASSFGETQYF. In DNA, the CDR3 is TGTGCCAGCAGCTTCGGAGAGACCCAGTACTTC. Together with reference TRBV5-8 and TRBJ2-5, the CDR3 gives the full variable domain: EAGVTQSPTHLIKTRGQQATLRCSPISGHTSVYWYQQALGLGLQFLLWYDEGEERNRGNFPPRFSGRQFPNYSSELNVNALELEDSALYLCASSFGETQYFGPGTRLLVL.

The chain joins TRBV7-6 to TRBJ2-7; D perhaps matches TRBD1 (6 bases). The CDR3 is made up of 14 amino acids. Germline V gives CDR1 SGHVS, CDR2 FNYEAQ. The ends were cut back, 5 bases at V and 1 base at J, with 12 bases in the middle. The CDR3 reads CASSPLTGSYEQYF. CDR3 in DNA: TGTGCCAGCAGCCCTCTGACAGGTTCCTACGAGCAGTACTTC.

The chain joins TRBV11-2 to TRBJ2-3, with no clear D. Trimming removed 3 bases from V and 4 bases from J, with 8 bases in between. Germline assignment: CDR1 SGHAT and CDR2 FQNNGV. The CDR3 length is 13 residues. Written as DNA, the CDR3 is TGTGCCAGCAGCTTTACACTCTCAGATACGCAGTATTTT. Protein product: CASSFTLSDTQYF. The complete variable domain, with remaining parts taken from reference TRBV11-2 and TRBJ2-3, reads EAGVAQSPRYKIIEKRQSVAFWCNPISGHATLYWYQQILGQGPKLLIQFQNNGVVDDSQLPKDRFSAERLKGVDSTLKIQPAKLEDSAVYLCASSFTLSDTQYFGPGTRLTVL.

The genes are TRBV11-3 and TRBJ2-2, with D possibly being TRBD1 or TRBD2 (6 bases each). CDR1 and CDR2 (germline): SGHNT, YENEEA. CDR3 length: 17 residues. Trimming shortened V by 1 base and J by 3 bases, and 15 bases separated the two germline ends. CDR3 amino acids: CASSLGLLGGDTGELFF. The CDR3 nucleotides are TGTGCCAGCAGCTTAGGACTTCTGGGGGGCGACACCGGGGAGCTGTTTTTT.